These 32 T cell receptor beta chains share one sample of origin, sequenced in a study of T-cell memory formation after mild COVID-19. TCRdb reprocessed the 5' RACE reads with MiXCR, giving one entry per CDR3 protein. The profile shows 150,000 to 200,000 distinct CDR3 sequences, around 10% of them singletons. The sample comprised PBMCs or a T cell subset sorted from them (not recorded which). The source is a man aged 18 to 29 who had mild COVID-19 (a few samples of this study predate the infection). Cell type and time point are not known.

This clonotype was seen a handful of times. V is TRBV6-6 and J is TRBJ1-6, with D possibly TRBD1 on 5 matching bases. Trimming left V 7 bases short and J 14 bases short, with 18 bases between. Germline V CDR1 and CDR2: MNHNY, SVGAGI (reference sequence). The CDR3 runs 13 residues. CDR3 nucleotide sequence: TGTGCCAGCACCGACGGGCCGTGGGGGGCCCTCCACTTT. Translation gives CASTDGPWGALHF.

This chain's CDR3 is CASSFDSRTYEQYF. Written as DNA, the CDR3 is TGTGCCAGCAGCTTCGATTCCAGGACCTACGAGCAGTACTTC. The chain couples TRBV5-4 to TRBJ2-7; D uncertain. Per germline, CDR1 SGHNT and CDR2 YYREEE (reference sequence). V lost 2 bases and J 2 bases, leaving 11 bases between the germline ends. The length of the CDR3 is 14 residues. The full variable domain, in which reference TRBV5-4 and TRBJ2-7 provide the parts outside the CDR3, is ETGVTQSPTHLIKTRGQQVTLRCSSQSGHNTVSWYQQALGQGPQFIFQYYREEENGRGNFPPRFSGLQFPNYSSELNVNALELDDSALYLCASSFDSRTYEQYFGPGTRLTVT.

This clonotype appeared a few times. The chain combines TRBV7-2 with TRBJ2-5; TRBD2 might be the D (6 bases). Between the trimmed V and J ends, which lost 6 bases and 4 bases, there was a span of 12 bases. The CDR3 is 13 amino acids. Germline V gives CDR1 SGHTA, CDR2 FQGNSA. CDR3: CASRFGGLETQYF. CDR3 DNA: TGTGCCAGCAGATTCGGAGGGCTAGAGACCCAGTACTTC.

V gene TRBV9 combines with J gene TRBJ2-3; 11 nucleotides agree with TRBD2. The CDR3 covers 16 residues. Per germline, CDR1 SGDLS and CDR2 YYNGEE. The trim removed 0 bases at V and 4 bases at J, leaving 4 bases unmatched. The CDR3 spells CASSVVGTSGPDTQYF. The CDR3 bases are TGTGCCAGCAGCGTAGTTGGGACTAGCGGCCCAGATACGCAGTATTTT.

This clonotype has only a few counts. The rearrangement links TRBV5-1 to TRBJ2-5; D tentatively fits TRBD1 or TRBD2 (5 bases each). The CDR3 covers 14 residues. Trimming pared 1 base from V and 1 base from J, leaving 8 bases between. CDR1 and CDR2 (germline): SGHRS, YFSETQ. CDR3 sequence: CASSLTGGQETQYF. CDR3 nucleotide sequence: TGCGCCAGCAGCTTGACAGGAGGCCAAGAGACCCAGTACTTC.

This clonotype has only one observation. This sequence joins TRBV9 and TRBJ1-6, with no clear D. Trimming took 0 bases from V and 7 from J, leaving 11 bases between them. The CDR3 contains 15 residues. Germline lookup yields CDR1 SGDLS and CDR2 YYNGEE. CDR3 DNA sequence: TGTGCCAGCAGCGTAGAAGGCAGGAGGAATTCACCCCTCCACTTT. Protein sequence: CASSVEGRRNSPLHF.

This clonotype was recorded at least ten times. The chain joins TRBV12-3 or TRBV12-4 to TRBJ2-6, with D possibly being TRBD2 (6 bases). V was trimmed by 4 bases and J by 0 bases, leaving 10 bases between them. This CDR3 spans 16 amino acids. The CDR3 spells CASSSPGSSGANVLTF. CDR3 nucleotide sequence: TGTGCCAGCAGTTCCCCCGGGAGCTCTGGGGCCAACGTCCTGACTTTC.

The J gene is TRBJ2-3, the V gene TRBV27; D is unclear. CDR3 length: 13 amino acids. Germline CDR1 is MNHEY and CDR2 is SMNVEV (reference sequence). The V end lost 4 bases, the J end lost 4 bases, and 9 bases lay between the germline ends. CDR3 DNA sequence: TGTGCCAGCAGTTCCGCCTCGTCAGATACGCAGTATTTT. This gives the protein CASSSASSDTQYF.

The chain combines TRBV7-3 with TRBJ1-1; a possible D gene is TRBD1 (5 bases). Between the trimmed V and J ends, which lost 5 bases and 8 bases, there was a span of 18 bases. The CDR3 runs to 14 residues. The germline CDR1 and CDR2 sequences are SGHTA and FQGTGA. CDR3: CASSPNPGGSEAFF. The CDR3 DNA reads TGTGCCAGCAGCCCAAACCCCGGGGGTTCCGAAGCTTTCTTT. The full variable domain, rest sourced from reference TRBV7-3 and TRBJ1-1, is GAGVSQTPSNKVTEKGKYVELRCDPISGHTALYWYRQSLGQGPEFLIYFQGTGAADDSGLPNDRFFAVRPEGSVSTLKIQRTERGDSAVYLCASSPNPGGSEAFFGQGTRLTVV.

This clonotype was recorded at least ten times. For the CDR3, the DNA is TGTGCCAGCAGCTTGGTTAGCGGGGGAGCAGATACGCAGTATTTT. Protein: CASSLVSGGADTQYF. V is TRBV5-5 and J is TRBJ2-3; 9 positions agree with TRBD2. J was trimmed by 4 bases and V by 0 bases; bases with no gene match: 3. The CDR3 runs 15 residues. Per germline, CDR1 SGHKS and CDR2 YYEKEE (reference sequence).

The chain recombines TRBV9 with TRBJ2-1; 9 bases line up with TRBD1. J was trimmed by 10 bases and V by 3 bases; bases with no gene match: 5. CDR1 is SGDLS and CDR2 is YYNGEE in the germline V gene. The CDR3 covers 13 residues. The CDR3: CASSGTGVGEQFF. The DNA of the CDR3 is TGTGCCAGCAGCGGGACAGGGGTAGGGGAGCAGTTCTTC.

V is TRBV5-6 and J is TRBJ2-1, with D hard to call. Germline CDR1 reads SGHDT; CDR2 reads YYEEEE. The CDR3 consists of 14 residues. V was cut by 0 bases and J by 5 bases, with 9 bases left in between. The CDR3 nucleotides are TGTGCCAGCAGCTTGGGGCTAGGAGACAATGAGCAGTTCTTC. This gives the protein CASSLGLGDNEQFF.

V gene TRBV5-1 combines with J gene TRBJ1-1; TRBD1 might be the D (5 bases). Trimming stripped 6 bases from V and 3 bases from J, with 18 bases between. The CDR3 length is 15 residues. Germline values: CDR1 SGHRS, CDR2 YFSETQ. The DNA for the CDR3 is TGCGCCAGCACCCGATCGGGGGGTCCCGACACTGAAGCTTTCTTT. This sequence encodes CASTRSGGPDTEAFF. Variable domain in full (rest from reference TRBV5-1 and TRBJ1-1): KAGVTQTPRYLIKTRGQQVTLSCSPISGHRSVSWYQQTPGQGLQFLFEYFSETQRNKGNFPGRFSGRQFSNSRSEMNVSTLELGDSALYLCASTRSGGPDTEAFFGQGTRLTVV.

This clonotype was found a few times. The chain uses TRBV14 and TRBJ1-6; D might be TRBD1 (5 bases). The CDR3 sequence is 13 residues long. The germline V gene encodes CDR1 SGHDN and CDR2 FVKESK. Trimming removed 2 bases at V and 9 bases at J, with 8 bases between. In DNA, the CDR3 is TGTGCCAGCAGCCAACAGGGCAGTTCACCCCTCCACTTT. The encoded protein is CASSQQGSSPLHF.

This clonotype has at least ten counts. The gene calls are TRBV7-6 and TRBJ2-3; 10 bases are a match to TRBD2. This CDR3 has 16 amino acids. Germline V CDR1 and CDR2: SGHVS, FNYEAQ. V gave up 1 base and J gave up 4 bases; unmatched junction bases: 5. CDR3 in amino acids: CASSLDTSGAADTQYF. DNA for the CDR3: TGTGCCAGCAGCTTAGATACTAGCGGGGCTGCAGATACGCAGTATTTT.

V usage is TRBV9 and J usage is TRBJ1-1; 10 nucleotides align to TRBD1. After removal of 0 bases from V and 4 bases from J, the junction contained 3 bases not matched to a gene. Germline CDR1 is SGDLS and CDR2 is YYNGEE. The CDR3 consists of 15 residues. Here the CDR3 DNA reads TGTGCCAGCAGCGTAGGTAGGACAGGGGGCACTGAAGCTTTCTTT. This translates into CASSVGRTGGTEAFF.

This clonotype was detected only a few times. The genes are TRBV5-1 and TRBJ2-2, with D perhaps TRBD2 (5 bases). This CDR3 comprises 15 residues. The germline V gene encodes CDR1 SGHRS and CDR2 YFSETQ. Between the trimmed V and J ends, which lost 0 bases and 2 bases, there was a span of 8 bases. The CDR3 DNA follows: TGCGCCAGCAGCTTGGGTCGGGGAAACACCGGGGAGCTGTTTTTT. This encodes CASSLGRGNTGELFF.

This clonotype was counted many times. This chain links TRBV12-3 or TRBV12-4 with TRBJ2-4; no reliable D call. The length of the CDR3 is 14 residues. The V end was cut by 6 bases, the J end by 4 bases, with 13 bases between. CDR3 sequence (DNA): TGTGCCAGCAGACCCCGGGCGGCTAAAAACATTCAGTACTTC. Protein product: CASRPRAAKNIQYF.

This clonotype was counted only a few times. The chain uses TRBV11-2 and TRBJ2-7; unclear D gene. This CDR3 is built from 15 residues. V was shortened by 2 bases and J by 0 bases, with 11 bases between the two germline ends. The germline gives CDR1 SGHAT, CDR2 FQNNGV. In DNA form, the CDR3 reads TGTGCCAGCAGCTTACGGCCTGCCAGCTCCTACGAGCAGTACGTC. It encodes CASSLRPASSYEQYV.

This clonotype has just a few counts. The chain joins TRBV7-7 to TRBJ1-5; tentatively, D is TRBD1 (6 bases). The V end was cut by 5 bases, the J end by 6 bases, with 14 bases between. The CDR3 covers 14 residues. The V gene's germline CDR1 is SSHAT and CDR2 FNYEAQ (reference sequence). The CDR3 bases are TGTGCCAGCAGCCACCCTGGGGGGCCTCAGCCCCAGCATTTT. Its protein product is CASSHPGGPQPQHF.

This clonotype was seen repeatedly, ten times or more. The chain recombines TRBV20-1 with TRBJ2-1; TRBD2 is a possible D gene (5 bases). This CDR3 is built from 13 residues. V lost 3 bases, J lost 4 bases, and 10 bases lay in between. CDR1 is DFQATT, CDR2 SNEGSKA, per germline (reference sequence). The CDR3 nucleotides are TGCAGTGCTAGTGCTAGCATATACAATGAGCAGTTCTTC. It translates to CSASASIYNEQFF.

This clonotype showed up just a few times. The V call is TRBV6-5, the J call TRBJ1-2; 9 bases are shared with TRBD1. The germline V gene encodes CDR1 MNHEY and CDR2 SVGAGI. The V segment lost 4 bases and the J segment 6 bases; nucleotides outside the gene matches: 3. The CDR3 length is 13 residues. This CDR3 reads CASSSDRGHGYTF. CDR3 DNA sequence: TGTGCCAGCAGTTCGGACAGGGGACATGGCTACACCTTC.

The chain employs TRBV19 and TRBJ1-2; D uncertain. V lost 6 bases and J 12 bases, leaving 14 bases between the germline ends. The CDR3 runs to 11 residues. CDR1 LNHDA and CDR2 SQIVND come from the germline V gene (reference sequence). The CDR3 DNA is TGTGCCAGTAGAACGGCAGGAGTACACACCTTC. Protein product: CASRTAGVHTF.

The chain links TRBV2 to TRBJ1-1; D not resolved. With 2 bases removed from V and 4 bases from J, the gap between germline ends came to 11 bases. CDR1 and CDR2 from the germline V gene are SNHLY and FYNNEI. This CDR3 is built from 14 residues. The CDR3 nucleotides read TGTGCCAGCAGTGAAAGTCTCGTAGGCACTGAAGCTTTCTTT. Residues: CASSESLVGTEAFF.

Only a few counts were recorded for this clonotype. The rearrangement joins TRBV28 to TRBJ2-5; D could derive from TRBD1 or TRBD2 (5 bases each). The CDR3 is made up of 15 amino acids. Germline values: CDR1 MDHEN, CDR2 SYDVKM. V was pared by 3 bases and J by 5 bases, with 16 bases between. CDR3 region: CASSFQGPTRETQYF. DNA of the CDR3: TGTGCCAGCAGTTTTCAGGGACCGACGCGGGAGACCCAGTACTTC. Together with reference TRBV28 and TRBJ2-5, the CDR3 gives the full variable domain: DVKVTQSSRYLVKRTGEKVFLECVQDMDHENMFWYRQDPGLGLRLIYFSYDVKMKEKGDIPEGYSVSREKKERFSLILESASTNQTSMYLCASSFQGPTRETQYFGPGTRLLVL.

This clonotype was recorded a few times. The genes are TRBV5-1 and TRBJ1-1; no clear D gene. V was trimmed by 2 bases and J by 5 bases, leaving 13 bases between them. The CDR3 is 14 residues long. CDR1 and CDR2 from the germline V gene are SGHRS and YFSETQ. CDR3: CASSFGGSETEAFF. The CDR3 DNA reads as TGCGCCAGCAGCTTTGGAGGGTCGGAGACTGAAGCTTTCTTT. Using reference TRBV5-1 and TRBJ1-1 for the parts outside the CDR3, the full variable domain is KAGVTQTPRYLIKTRGQQVTLSCSPISGHRSVSWYQQTPGQGLQFLFEYFSETQRNKGNFPGRFSGRQFSNSRSEMNVSTLELGDSALYLCASSFGGSETEAFFGQGTRLTVV.

CDR3 residues: CASSLPAGTSYEQYF. DNA of the CDR3: TGTGCCAGCAGCCTGCCCGCGGGGACCTCCTACGAGCAGTACTTC. The V gene is TRBV5-4, the J gene TRBJ2-7; D possibly corresponds to TRBD2 (6 bases). Trimming removed 4 bases from V and 0 bases from J, with 14 bases in between. The CDR3 has 15 residues. Looked up from germline, CDR1 is SGHNT and CDR2 is YYREEE (reference sequence).

The rearrangement uses TRBV25-1 and TRBJ2-5; the match to TRBD2 covers 10 bases. CDR3 length: 15 residues. Germline CDR1 is MGHDK and CDR2 is SYGVNS. With V trimmed by 1 base and J by 4 bases, 3 bases remained unmatched. CDR3 in amino acids: CASSESLAGVETQYF. The CDR3 DNA reads TGTGCCAGCAGTGAATCCCTAGCGGGGGTAGAGACCCAGTACTTC.

This rearrangement joins TRBV7-2 to TRBJ2-3; D is unresolved. Trimming pared 11 bases from V and 1 base from J, leaving 13 bases between. The CDR3 is 13 amino acids. Looked up from germline, CDR1 is SGHTA and CDR2 is FQGNSA. CDR3 coding DNA: TGTGCCGATAGGGTCGTGGGCACAGATACGCAGTATTTT. Protein: CADRVVGTDTQYF.

The chain carries TRBV4-3 and TRBJ2-1; D may be TRBD1 (6 bases). This CDR3 has 13 amino acids. Trimming removed 2 bases from V and 6 bases from J, with 8 bases in between. Germline V gene sequence: CDR1 LGHNA, CDR2 YSLEER. CDR3 region: CASSQRGSNEQFF. DNA for the CDR3: TGCGCCAGCAGCCAAAGGGGGAGCAATGAGCAGTTCTTC.

This CDR3 is CASSYSGTGWNQPQHF. CDR3 sequence (DNA): TGTGCCAGCAGTTACTCGGGGACAGGTTGGAATCAGCCCCAGCATTTT. This chain uses TRBV6-6 with TRBJ1-5; 8 bases match TRBD1. Germline V gives CDR1 MNHNY, CDR2 SVGAGI (reference sequence). This CDR3 region has 16 residues. With V trimmed by 0 bases and J by 4 bases, 5 bases remained unmatched.

Only a few counts were recorded for this clonotype. This chain uses TRBV4-1 with TRBJ1-6; no definite D call. Germline loops: CDR1 MGHRA, CDR2 YSYEKL. CDR3 length: 15 residues. V lost 1 base to trimming and J lost 7 bases, with 11 bases between them. The CDR3: CASSQAGRLNSPLHF. The CDR3 DNA reads as TGCGCCAGCAGCCAAGCTGGGCGGCTGAATTCACCCCTCCACTTT.